This T cell receptor (beta chain) comes out of a study of T cells in Graves' hyperthyroidism and ophthalmopathy. Study at large: Peripheral blood sampling occurred at initial diagnosis, before any treatment.

This clonotype turned up a few times. Its antigen remains unidentified. Subjects aged 18 to 65 presented with newly diagnosed hyperthyroidism of less than 2 months' duration. RNA transcripts yielded amplified TCR beta CDR3 regions. The HTBI set primed first-round TCR CDR3 RT-PCR. TCRdb reprocessed the multiplex PCR reads via MiXCR and lists one record per CDR3 protein. Altogether a few hundred thousand distinct CDR3 sequences are present, roughly 13% being singletons, with the ten largest covering less than 10%. Findings of the study overall: Also found in blood were most expanded thyroid clonotypes above 0.001.

The sequenced material came from blood. The clonotype originates from a woman between 18 and 29 years old with Graves' hyperthyroidism.

The DNA of the CDR3 is TGTGCCAGCAGCTTAGGGACAGGGTCGATTTTGGGGTTCTACGAGCAGTACTTC. Its protein is CASSLGTGSILGFYEQYF. The V gene is TRBV7-2, the J gene TRBJ2-7; 8 bases are a match to TRBD1. The CDR3 covers 18 residues. Trimming removed 1 base from V and 3 bases from J; junction bases left unmatched: 14. Germline V gene sequence: CDR1 SGHTA, CDR2 FQGNSA. The whole variable domain, remainder taken from reference TRBV7-2 and TRBJ2-7, is GAGVSQSPSNKVTEKGKDVELRCDPISGHTALYWYRQSLGQGLEFLIYFQGNSAPDKSGLPSDRFSAERTGGSVSTLTIQRTQQEDSAVYLCASSLGTGSILGFYEQYFGPGTRLTVT.